The 21 T cell receptor beta chains presented below share a single source sample, sequenced in a study of shared clonotypes between healthy human individuals. The assay was immunoSEQ multiplex PCR, and TCRdb's table has in-frame clones only and misses some. The sample carries approximately 510,000 clones, approximately 79% recorded once. The sequencing input was PBMCs. The receptors were gathered from a woman between 40 and 50 years old in good health. Some clones in this sample may be carry-over from other donors' samples.

This clone was counted between two and nine times. This chain links TRBV9 with TRBJ1-2; tentative D call: TRBD1 (6 bases). Per germline, CDR1 SGDLS and CDR2 YYNGEE. The length of the CDR3 is 14 residues. Trimming stripped 4 bases from V and 8 bases from J, with 18 bases between. CDR3 loop: CASSLGQREEGYTF. The CDR3 region has the DNA TGTGCCAGCAGCCTTGGACAGCGGGAAGAGGGCTACACCTTC.

The gene calls are TRBV5-1 and TRBJ1-1; D unresolved. Trimming pared 4 bases from V and 6 bases from J, leaving 13 bases between. Germline V gives CDR1 SGHRS, CDR2 YFSETQ. The CDR3 consists of 13 residues. The CDR3 sequence: CASSLAAGAEAFF. CDR3 nucleotides: TGCGCCAGCAGCCTTGCGGCGGGCGCTGAAGCTTTCTTT.

Here the CDR3 reads CASSPVLLAGADTQYF. CDR3 DNA: TGTGCCAGCTCACCGGTCTTACTAGCGGGAGCAGATACGCAGTATTTT. The chain uses TRBV18 and TRBJ2-3; 11 nucleotides align to TRBD2. Germline trimming cut 3 bases from V and 4 bases from J; bases unmatched to any gene: 6. CDR1 KGHSH and CDR2 LQKENI come from the germline V gene. This CDR3 spans 16 amino acids.

This rearrangement joins TRBV18 to TRBJ2-7; possibly TRBD1 or TRBD2 for D (5 bases each). The CDR3 runs to 15 residues. V lost 2 bases to trimming and J lost 5 bases, with 16 bases between them. CDR1 KGHSH and CDR2 LQKENI come from the germline V gene. The CDR3 DNA follows: TGTGCCAGCTCACCATGGGACGGCCGCCTCGACGAGCAGTACTTC. It specifies CASSPWDGRLDEQYF.

This clone showed up just a few times. CDR3 sequence (DNA): TGTGCCAGCAGCACACCGACTAGCGGGAGCGCCTACGAGCAGTACTTC. Protein sequence: CASSTPTSGSAYEQYF. The chain recombines TRBV7-8 with TRBJ2-7; TRBD2 aligns across 12 bases. The junction had 7 bases not matched to a gene; V was cut back by 5 bases and J by 2 bases. This CDR3 is 16 amino acids long. The germline CDR1 and CDR2 sequences are SGHVS and FQNEAQ.

Only a few counts were recorded for this clone. The V gene is TRBV27, the J gene TRBJ2-7; D is possibly TRBD2 (5 bases). The V and J ends lost 4 bases and 3 bases respectively, with 19 bases between them. The CDR3 spans 16 residues. CDR1 is MNHEY, CDR2 SMNVEV, per germline (reference sequence). The DNA of the CDR3 is TGTGCCAGCAGTTCCAACGATTTTCGGGGTGGCTACGAGCAGTACTTC. Translated, it gives CASSSNDFRGGYEQYF.

V usage is TRBV28 and J usage is TRBJ1-5; D unresolved. This CDR3 spans 14 amino acids. Trimming pared 4 bases from V and 6 bases from J, leaving 13 bases between. Germline loops: CDR1 MDHEN, CDR2 SYDVKM. CDR3 coding DNA: TGTGCCAGCAGTTCCCCTGCCGGAGGTCAGCCCCAGCATTTT. Translation gives CASSSPAGGQPQHF.

The chain uses TRBV27 and TRBJ2-1; 14 positions match TRBD2. Germline V CDR1 and CDR2: MNHEY, SMNVEV (reference sequence). This CDR3 has 16 amino acids. V dropped 2 bases and J dropped 6; count of bases not matched to a gene: 3. CDR3: CASSLAGTSGSNEQFF. CDR3 coding DNA: TGTGCCAGCAGTTTAGCAGGGACTAGCGGGAGCAATGAGCAGTTCTTC.

The chain is built from TRBV28 and TRBJ2-7; D is uncertain. The germline V and J ends were trimmed by 3 bases and 4 bases, with 13 bases remaining between them. The CDR3 is 14 residues long. The germline CDR1 and CDR2 sequences are MDHEN and SYDVKM. The CDR3 coding sequence is TGTGCCAGCAGTTTGCCCGATAACCGGTACGAGCAGTACTTC. It specifies CASSLPDNRYEQYF.

This chain's CDR3 is CATSRDLTGALTYGYTF. As DNA, the CDR3 is TGTGCCACCAGCAGAGATCTGACAGGGGCTCTTACCTATGGCTACACCTTC. The chain is built from TRBV15 and TRBJ1-2, with 8 bases lining up with TRBD1. V shed 0 bases, J shed 4 bases, and the junction held 10 bases outside the gene matches. CDR3 length: 17 amino acids. CDR1 and CDR2 (germline): LNHNV, YYDKDF (reference sequence).

The rearrangement links TRBV29-1 to TRBJ2-7; possibly TRBD2 for D (6 bases). The CDR3 contains 15 residues. Germline values: CDR1 SQVTM, CDR2 ANQGSEA. Deletions cut 7 bases from V and 1 base from J, with 20 bases between. CDR3: CSALPRGTASYEQYF. CDR3 nucleotides: TGCAGCGCCTTACCCCGCGGGACGGCGTCCTACGAGCAGTACTTC.

In this sample, this clone turned up a few times. V gene TRBV9 combines with J gene TRBJ2-1; TRBD2 aligns across 8 bases. The junction had 8 bases not matched to a gene; V was cut back by 2 bases and J by 7 bases. Per the germline V gene, CDR1 is SGDLS and CDR2 is YYNGEE. CDR3 length: 15 residues. The CDR3 is CASSVGGRFENEQFF. Written as DNA, the CDR3 is TGTGCCAGCAGCGTGGGCGGGAGGTTCGAGAATGAGCAGTTCTTC.

The chain employs TRBV18 and TRBJ1-2, with a tentative D call TRBD1 (5 bases). The CDR3 contains 13 residues. The germline gives CDR1 KGHSH, CDR2 LQKENI. Trimming removed 1 base at V and 6 bases at J, with 9 bases between. The CDR3 is CASSPRQGDGYTF. In nucleotides, the CDR3 is TGTGCCAGCTCACCACGCCAGGGCGATGGCTACACCTTC.

J is TRBJ1-1 and V is TRBV6-6; TRBD1 matches at 7 bases. Germline CDR1 and CDR2: MNHNY and SVGAGI (reference sequence). The CDR3 is 14 amino acids. J gave up 1 base and V 2 bases, and 1 base lay outside the gene matches. CDR3 sequence: CASSYGTENTEAFF. CDR3 nucleotide sequence: TGTGCCAGCAGTTACGGGACAGAGAACACTGAAGCTTTCTTT.

V and J are TRBV27 and TRBJ2-4; D not resolved. The CDR3 length is 16 residues. V dropped 0 bases and J dropped 6 bases, with 15 bases sitting between them. CDR1 and CDR2 from the germline V gene are MNHEY and SMNVEV (reference sequence). CDR3 DNA sequence: TGTGCCAGCAGTTTATCGGCCCCTCAAGGGCCAAACATTCAGTACTTC. Protein: CASSLSAPQGPNIQYF.

This clone was picked up a small number of times. The V and J genes are TRBV11-1 and TRBJ2-5; the D gene is possibly TRBD2 (7 bases). CDR1 SGHAT and CDR2 FQDESV come from the germline V gene (reference sequence). There are 16 residues in the CDR3. V was cut by 2 bases and J by 3 bases, with 16 bases left in between. The CDR3 loop is CASSLNPGGAKETQYF. CDR3 in DNA: TGTGCCAGCAGCTTAAACCCGGGGGGCGCAAAAGAGACCCAGTACTTC.

V and J are TRBV27 and TRBJ2-7, with 10 bases lining up with TRBD1. This CDR3 is 14 amino acids long. Germline-derived CDR1 and CDR2 are MNHEY and SMNVEV (reference sequence). The V segment lost 3 bases and the J segment 7 bases; nucleotides outside the gene matches: 6. The CDR3 DNA sequence: TGTGCCAGCAGTTTGGGACAGGGGAGTCCTGAGCAGTACTTC. Amino acids: CASSLGQGSPEQYF.

The chain combines TRBV14 with TRBJ2-5, with D perhaps TRBD2 (5 bases). The CDR3 length is 14 residues. Looked up from germline, CDR1 is SGHDN and CDR2 is FVKESK. V lost 0 bases, J lost 4 bases, and 9 bases lay in between. As DNA, the CDR3 is TGTGCCAGCAGCCAAGATACTGCGGGAGAGACCCAGTACTTC. Its protein is CASSQDTAGETQYF.

The chain employs TRBV4-1 and TRBJ2-5; 13 nucleotides line up with TRBD2. Germline V lookup: CDR1 MGHRA, CDR2 YSYEKL. This CDR3 comprises 17 residues. The V segment lost 5 bases and the J segment 6 bases; nucleotides outside the gene matches: 12. CDR3 region: CASSWRGLAGSDKTQYF. In DNA, the CDR3 is TGCGCCAGCAGCTGGAGGGGACTAGCGGGAAGTGATAAGACCCAGTACTTC.

This chain uses TRBV21-1 with TRBJ2-2; the table gives TRBD2 as D, unverified against the DNA. TRBV21-1 is a known pseudogene. There are 15 residues in the CDR3. The CDR3 DNA follows: TGTGCCAGCAGCAAGTCTAGCGGTAAGACCGGGGAGCTGTTTTTT. Residues: CASSKSSGKTGELFF.

This sequence joins TRBV7-8 and TRBJ2-1; D gene uncertain. CDR3 length equals 15 residues. With 2 bases removed from V and 6 bases from J, the gap between germline ends came to 14 bases. The V gene's germline CDR1 is SGHVS and CDR2 FQNEAQ. CDR3 in DNA: TGTGCCAGCAGCTTACTGCGAGCGTCGTCCAATGAGCAGTTCTTC. This gives the protein CASSLLRASSNEQFF.